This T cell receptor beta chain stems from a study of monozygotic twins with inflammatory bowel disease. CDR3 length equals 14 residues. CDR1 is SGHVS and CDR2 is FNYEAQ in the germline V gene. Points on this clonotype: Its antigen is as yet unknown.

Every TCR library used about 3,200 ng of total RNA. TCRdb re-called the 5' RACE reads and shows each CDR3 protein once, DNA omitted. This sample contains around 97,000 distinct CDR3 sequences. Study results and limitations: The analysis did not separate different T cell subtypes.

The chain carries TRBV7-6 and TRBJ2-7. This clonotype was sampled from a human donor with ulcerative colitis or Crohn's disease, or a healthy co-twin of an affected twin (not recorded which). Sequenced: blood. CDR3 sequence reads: CASSSSIGVSEQYF.